This T cell receptor (beta chain) comes out of a study of T-cell memory formation after mild COVID-19. A note on this clonotype: Antigen: not known.

Whole-study findings and limits: The finding that pre-infection memory included some responding clones suggested that cross-reactive memory joined.

Sample barcodes and UMIs were carried by the TCR alpha and TCR beta cDNA libraries that 5'RACE generated with constant-segment primers. One entry per CDR3 protein results from TCRdb running MiXCR on the 5' RACE reads. The table has roughly 400,000 distinct CDR3 sequences, about 20% seen once. This CDR3 is 12 amino acids long. V dropped 3 bases and J dropped 8; count of bases not matched to a gene: 6. In germline, CDR1 is GTSNPN, CDR2 SVGIG (reference sequence). Sequenced: PBMCs or a T cell subset sorted from them (not recorded which). The gene calls are TRBV30 and TRBJ1-2; 7 bases are a match to TRBD1. This TCR derives from a man aged 18 to 30 who had mild COVID-19 (a few samples of this study predate the infection). Cell type and time point are not known. CDR3 amino acids: CAWSRQGGGYTF. CDR3 in DNA: TGTGCCTGGAGCAGACAGGGCGGGGGCTACACCTTC.